The 20 T cell receptor beta chains reported below all come from one sample, sequenced in a study of blood T cell repertoires in COVID-19. Sequenced by immunoSEQ multiplex PCR; TCRdb stores in-frame clones only, minus some. The repertoire holds about 370,000 clones, with roughly nine tenths as singletons. Sequencing used peripheral blood. These receptors all stem from a woman aged 30 to 39 with COVID-19, enrolled during active disease.

The chain carries TRBV19 and TRBJ1-1; no definite D call. This CDR3 is 11 amino acids long. The germline V gene encodes CDR1 LNHDA and CDR2 SQIVND (reference sequence). V lost 9 bases and J lost 0, with 5 bases in between. This CDR3 is CASPLNTEAFF. DNA of the CDR3: TGTGCCAGCCCCTTGAACACTGAAGCTTTCTTT.

The chain combines TRBV30 with TRBJ1-2, with D possibly matching TRBD1 (5 bases). The length of the CDR3 is 14 residues. Germline CDR1 and CDR2: GTSNPN and SVGIG (reference sequence). The ends were cut back, 3 bases at V and 5 bases at J, with 16 bases in the middle. CDR3 in amino acids: CAWSIGVIEYGYTF. The CDR3 DNA reads TGTGCCTGGAGCATAGGGGTGATTGAGTATGGCTACACCTTC.

The rearrangement uses TRBV4-3 and TRBJ2-5, with 7 nucleotides matching TRBD2. The trim removed 2 bases at V and 5 bases at J, leaving 5 bases unmatched. The CDR3 is made up of 14 amino acids. CDR1 LGHNA and CDR2 YSLEER come from the germline V gene. The CDR3 sequence is CASSQKLAPETQYF. The CDR3 nucleotides are TGCGCCAGCAGCCAAAAACTAGCGCCGGAGACCCAGTACTTC.

This chain links TRBV7-8 with TRBJ1-1, with TRBD1 matching 8 bases. This CDR3 contains 17 residues. The junction had 18 bases not matched to a gene; V was cut back by 2 bases and J by 10 bases. Germline CDR1 is SGHVS and CDR2 is FQNEAQ. This chain's CDR3 is CASSLQGAGTPSRGAFF. CDR3 nucleotides: TGTGCCAGCAGCTTACAGGGGGCCGGGACGCCATCAAGGGGAGCTTTCTTT.

V and J are TRBV7-2 and TRBJ1-5, with TRBD1 as a possible D gene (5 bases). The CDR3 runs 15 residues. V gave up 5 bases and J gave up 6 bases, with 17 bases separating them. Germline V gene data show CDR1 as SGHTA and CDR2 as FQGNSA. CDR3 protein: CASSGVGGFGQPQHF. CDR3 coding DNA: TGTGCCAGCAGCGGAGTGGGGGGGTTTGGTCAGCCCCAGCATTTT.

J is TRBJ1-2 and V is TRBV18; 11 nucleotides align to TRBD1. Germline loops: CDR1 KGHSH, CDR2 LQKENI. This CDR3 has 15 residues. The V segment lost 2 bases and the J segment 3 bases; nucleotides outside the gene matches: 2. The CDR3 sequence: CASSPSGQGDYGYTF. CDR3 coding DNA: TGTGCCAGCTCACCATCGGGACAGGGGGACTATGGCTACACCTTC.

The chain carries TRBV7-9 and TRBJ2-7, with 9 bases lining up with TRBD1. Trimming at V came to 4 bases and at J to 4 bases, leaving 11 bases not matched to a gene. The CDR3 loop spans 16 amino acids. Germline loops: CDR1 SEHNR, CDR2 FQNEAQ (reference sequence). DNA for the CDR3: TGTGCCAGCAGCTCACTCTCCGGGACAGGGATTTACGAGCAGTACTTC. Residues: CASSSLSGTGIYEQYF.

CDR3: CASSLVRTSGEKPIETQYF. CDR3 in DNA: TGTGCCAGCAGCTTAGTCCGGACTAGCGGGGAAAAACCCATCGAGACCCAGTACTTC. The chain is built from TRBV11-2 and TRBJ2-5, with 12 positions matching TRBD2. Germline V CDR1 and CDR2: SGHAT, FQNNGV. The V segment lost 1 base and the J segment 5 bases; nucleotides outside the gene matches: 14. The CDR3 loop spans 19 amino acids. Full variable domain (rest looked up from reference TRBV11-2 and TRBJ2-5): EAGVAQSPRYKIIEKRQSVAFWCNPISGHATLYWYQQILGQGPKLLIQFQNNGVVDDSQLPKDRFSAERLKGVDSTLKIQPAKLEDSAVYLCASSLVRTSGEKPIETQYFGPGTRLLVL.

This chain joins TRBV27 and TRBJ2-3; 9 positions match TRBD2. V dropped 2 bases and J dropped 4; count of bases not matched to a gene: 4. Germline lookup yields CDR1 MNHEY and CDR2 SMNVEV (reference sequence). The CDR3 totals 15 residues. CDR3: CASSLPGLASDTQYF. CDR3 coding DNA: TGTGCCAGCAGTTTACCTGGACTAGCGTCAGATACGCAGTATTTT.

V gene TRBV10-1 combines with J gene TRBJ2-3; D may be TRBD2 (6 bases). This CDR3 contains 17 residues. Trimming removed 3 bases from V and 0 bases from J, with 16 bases in between. The germline V gene encodes CDR1 WNHNN and CDR2 SYGVQD (reference sequence). The CDR3 region has the DNA TGCGCCAGCAGTGACGGGCGCGGGGTCGCTAGCACAGATACGCAGTATTTT. It translates to CASSDGRGVASTDTQYF.

This sequence joins TRBV28 and TRBJ2-2, with unresolved D. CDR1 and CDR2 (germline): MDHEN, SYDVKM. Trimming took 5 bases from V and 6 from J, leaving 16 bases between them. CDR3 length equals 15 residues. CDR3 in amino acids: CASSPKFPLAGELFF. CDR3 in DNA: TGTGCCAGCAGTCCGAAGTTCCCACTTGCCGGGGAGCTGTTTTTT.

J is TRBJ2-2 and V is TRBV6-6; 7 positions agree with TRBD2. This CDR3 is built from 17 residues. The germline V gene encodes CDR1 MNHNY and CDR2 SVGAGI (reference sequence). Trimming removed 6 bases from V and 2 bases from J; junction bases left unmatched: 12. The chain's CDR3 is CASSRIGRDYNTGELFF. The CDR3 DNA reads as TGTGCCAGCAGCCGAATCGGTCGGGACTATAACACCGGGGAGCTGTTTTTT.

This sequence joins TRBV12-3 or TRBV12-4 and TRBJ1-1; no clear D. The CDR3 extends over 13 amino acids. V lost 7 bases and J 0 bases, leaving 9 bases between the germline ends. The CDR3 nucleotides read TGTGCCAGCACGCTGGAGATGAACACTGAAGCTTTCTTT. It yields the protein CASTLEMNTEAFF.

V gene TRBV30 combines with J gene TRBJ1-5; a possible D gene is TRBD1 (5 bases). The V gene's germline CDR1 is GTSNPN and CDR2 SVGIG (reference sequence). The ends were cut back, 3 bases at V and 4 bases at J, with 10 bases in the middle. The CDR3 length is 13 residues. CDR3 nucleotide sequence: TGTGCCTGGAGCCGATCAGGGAATCAGCCCCAGCATTTT. Amino acids: CAWSRSGNQPQHF.

The chain uses TRBV11-3 and TRBJ2-3; 7 nucleotides align to TRBD2. The V gene end was trimmed by 7 bases and the J gene end by 3 bases; junction bases not matched to a gene: 7. In germline, CDR1 is SGHNT, CDR2 YENEEA. This CDR3 contains 14 residues. The CDR3 nucleotides read TGTGCCAGCACGGACCGGGGGGTGACAGATACGCAGTATTTT. It codes for CASTDRGVTDTQYF.

The rearrangement uses TRBV2 and TRBJ1-5, with 9 bases aligning to TRBD1. Germline CDR1 SNHLY, CDR2 FYNNEI. Trimming took 7 bases from V and 4 from J; bases not matched to a gene: 2. The CDR3 has 13 residues. DNA for the CDR3: TGTGCCAGCAACAGGGGGCGTAATCAGCCCCAGCATTTT. It is translated as CASNRGRNQPQHF.

The chain joins TRBV4-2 to TRBJ1-5; weak D call: TRBD1 (5 bases). V lost 0 bases and J lost 5, with 11 bases in between. This CDR3 is 15 amino acids long. From germline, CDR1 is LGHNA and CDR2 YNFKEQ. CDR3 nucleotides: TGTGCCAGCAGCCAAGACGGCAGGGAAGATCAGCCCCAGCATTTT. Protein product: CASSQDGREDQPQHF.

The gene calls are TRBV6-2 or TRBV6-3 and TRBJ2-1, with 7 bases aligning to TRBD2. The germline V gene encodes CDR1 MNHEY and CDR2 SVGEGT. V lost 6 bases, J lost 3 bases, and 14 bases stayed unmatched. The length of the CDR3 is 17 residues. CDR3 DNA: TGTGCCAGCAGCCCGAACCTGGGGCGGGGGTACTACAATGAGCAGTTCTTC. It translates to CASSPNLGRGYYNEQFF.

The chain uses TRBV7-2 and TRBJ1-6, with 7 bases identical to TRBD1. The CDR3 has 17 amino acids. V was clipped by 4 bases and J by 5 bases; unmatched bases: 11. Germline CDR1 is SGHTA and CDR2 is FQGNSA. This chain's CDR3 is CASSSGPLDRHNSPLHF. The CDR3 coding sequence is TGTGCCAGCAGCTCCGGCCCCCTGGACAGGCATAATTCACCCCTCCACTTT.

The chain links TRBV25-1 to TRBJ2-7, with a tentative D call TRBD1 (6 bases). The CDR3 runs to 14 residues. V was trimmed by 3 bases and J by 2 bases, leaving 11 bases between them. Germline V gives CDR1 MGHDK, CDR2 SYGVNS. The CDR3 spells CASSDTGPPYEQYV. The CDR3, as DNA: TGTGCCAGCAGTGACACAGGGCCCCCCTACGAGCAGTACGTC.